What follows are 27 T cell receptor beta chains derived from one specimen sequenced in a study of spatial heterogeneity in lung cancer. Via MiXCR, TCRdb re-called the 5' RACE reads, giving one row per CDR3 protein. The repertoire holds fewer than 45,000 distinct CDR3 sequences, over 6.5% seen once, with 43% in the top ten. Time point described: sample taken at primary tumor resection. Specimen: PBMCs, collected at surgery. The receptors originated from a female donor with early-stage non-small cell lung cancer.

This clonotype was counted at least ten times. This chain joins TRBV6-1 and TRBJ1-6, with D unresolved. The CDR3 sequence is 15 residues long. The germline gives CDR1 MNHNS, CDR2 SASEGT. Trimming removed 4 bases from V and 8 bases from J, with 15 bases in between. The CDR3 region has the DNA TGTGCCAGCAGTGCAGGACGGGTGCGCCATTCACCCCTCCACTTT. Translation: CASSAGRVRHSPLHF.

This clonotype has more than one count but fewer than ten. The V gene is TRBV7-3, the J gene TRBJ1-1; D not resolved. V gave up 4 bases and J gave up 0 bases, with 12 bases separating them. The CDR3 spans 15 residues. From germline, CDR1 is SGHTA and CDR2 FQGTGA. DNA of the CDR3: TGTGCCAGCAGCTCCTCCACGATCATGAACACTGAAGCTTTCTTT. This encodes CASSSSTIMNTEAFF.

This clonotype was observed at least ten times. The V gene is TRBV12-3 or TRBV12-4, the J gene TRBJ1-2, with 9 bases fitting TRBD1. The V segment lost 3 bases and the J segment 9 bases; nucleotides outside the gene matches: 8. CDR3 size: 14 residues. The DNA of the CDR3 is TGTGCCAGCAGTTTCGGGACAGGGCTGATGAGCTACACCTTC. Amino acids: CASSFGTGLMSYTF.

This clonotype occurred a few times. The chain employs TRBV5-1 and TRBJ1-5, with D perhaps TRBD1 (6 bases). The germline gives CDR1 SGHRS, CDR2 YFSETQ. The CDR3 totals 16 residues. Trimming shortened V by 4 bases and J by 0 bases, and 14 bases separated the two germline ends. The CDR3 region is CASSPTGPLSNQPQHF. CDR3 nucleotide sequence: TGCGCCAGCAGCCCGACAGGCCCACTTAGCAATCAGCCCCAGCATTTT. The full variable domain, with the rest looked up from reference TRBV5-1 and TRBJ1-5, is KAGVTQTPRYLIKTRGQQVTLSCSPISGHRSVSWYQQTPGQGLQFLFEYFSETQRNKGNFPGRFSGRQFSNSRSEMNVSTLELGDSALYLCASSPTGPLSNQPQHFGDGTRLSIL.

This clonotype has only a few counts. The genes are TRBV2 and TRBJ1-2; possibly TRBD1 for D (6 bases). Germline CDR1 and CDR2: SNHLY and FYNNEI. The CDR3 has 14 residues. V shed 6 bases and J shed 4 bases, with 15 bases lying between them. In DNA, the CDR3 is TGTGCCAGCAGCCCCGGACAGAACTTCTATGGCTACACCTTC. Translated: CASSPGQNFYGYTF.

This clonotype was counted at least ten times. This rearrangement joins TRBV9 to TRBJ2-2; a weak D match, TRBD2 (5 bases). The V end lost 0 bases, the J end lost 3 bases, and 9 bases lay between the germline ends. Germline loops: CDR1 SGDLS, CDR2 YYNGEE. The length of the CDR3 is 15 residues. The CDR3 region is CASSVGSGYTGELFF. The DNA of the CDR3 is TGTGCCAGCAGCGTAGGGTCGGGGTACACCGGGGAGCTGTTTTTT.

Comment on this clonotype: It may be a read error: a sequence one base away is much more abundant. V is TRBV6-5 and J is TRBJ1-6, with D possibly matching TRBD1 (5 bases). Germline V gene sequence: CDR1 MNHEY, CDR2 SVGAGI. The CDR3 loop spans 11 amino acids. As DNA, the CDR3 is TGTACCACCGGGACCGTGTCACCCCTCCACTTT. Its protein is CTTGTVSPLHF.

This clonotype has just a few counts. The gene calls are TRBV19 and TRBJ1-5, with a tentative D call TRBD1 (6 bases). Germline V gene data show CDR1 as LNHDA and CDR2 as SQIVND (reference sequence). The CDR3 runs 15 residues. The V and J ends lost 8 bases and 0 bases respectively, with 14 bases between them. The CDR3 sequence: CASHDRRNSNQPQHF. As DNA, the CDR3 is TGTGCCAGTCACGACAGGCGTAATAGCAATCAGCCCCAGCATTTT.

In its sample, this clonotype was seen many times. The CDR3 bases are TGTGCCAGCAGTTTGGACTCTGGAAACACCATATATTTT. It is translated as CASSLDSGNTIYF. This chain links TRBV12-3 or TRBV12-4 with TRBJ1-3; D unclear. The CDR3 consists of 13 residues. V lost 3 bases and J lost 0, with 3 bases in between.

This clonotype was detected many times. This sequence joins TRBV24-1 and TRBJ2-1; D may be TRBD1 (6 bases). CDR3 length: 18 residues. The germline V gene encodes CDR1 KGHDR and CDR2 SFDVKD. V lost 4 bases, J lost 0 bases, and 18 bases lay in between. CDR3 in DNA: TGTGCCACCAGTGAACCTAAGGGAACAGGGATCTCCTACAATGAGCAGTTCTTC. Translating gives CATSEPKGTGISYNEQFF.

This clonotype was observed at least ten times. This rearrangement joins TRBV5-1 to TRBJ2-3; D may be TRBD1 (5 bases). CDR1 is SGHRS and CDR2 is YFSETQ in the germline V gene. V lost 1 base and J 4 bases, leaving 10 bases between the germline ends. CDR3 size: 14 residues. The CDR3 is CASSLSQGPDTQYF. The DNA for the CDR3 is TGCGCCAGCAGCTTGAGTCAGGGTCCAGATACGCAGTATTTT.

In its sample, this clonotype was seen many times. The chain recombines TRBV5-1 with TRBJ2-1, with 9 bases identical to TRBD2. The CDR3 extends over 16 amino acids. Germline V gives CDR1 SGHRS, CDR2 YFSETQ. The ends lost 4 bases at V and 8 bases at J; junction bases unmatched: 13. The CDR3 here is CASSPAPSGVSHEQFF. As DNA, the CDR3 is TGCGCCAGCAGCCCGGCCCCTAGCGGGGTGAGCCATGAGCAGTTCTTC.

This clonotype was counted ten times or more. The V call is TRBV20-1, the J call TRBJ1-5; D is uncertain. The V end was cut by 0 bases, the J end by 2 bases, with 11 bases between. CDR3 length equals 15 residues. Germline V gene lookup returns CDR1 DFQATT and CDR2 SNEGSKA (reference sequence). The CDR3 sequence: CSAREQTFGNQPQHF. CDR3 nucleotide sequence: TGCAGTGCTAGAGAGCAAACCTTCGGCAATCAGCCCCAGCATTTT.

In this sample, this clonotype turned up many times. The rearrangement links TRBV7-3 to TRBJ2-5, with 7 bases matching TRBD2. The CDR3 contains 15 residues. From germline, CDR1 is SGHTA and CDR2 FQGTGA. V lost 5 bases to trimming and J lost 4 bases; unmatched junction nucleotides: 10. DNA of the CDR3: TGTGCCAGCAGCAGCAGCGGGGTCCTTACAGAGACCCAGTACTTC. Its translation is CASSSSGVLTETQYF.

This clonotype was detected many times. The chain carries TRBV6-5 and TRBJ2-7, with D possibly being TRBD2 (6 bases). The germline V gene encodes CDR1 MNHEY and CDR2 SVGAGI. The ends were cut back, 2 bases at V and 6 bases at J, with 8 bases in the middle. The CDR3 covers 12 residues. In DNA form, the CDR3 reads TGTGCCAGCAGTTACAGGGGAGGCGAGCAGTACTTC. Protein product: CASSYRGGEQYF.

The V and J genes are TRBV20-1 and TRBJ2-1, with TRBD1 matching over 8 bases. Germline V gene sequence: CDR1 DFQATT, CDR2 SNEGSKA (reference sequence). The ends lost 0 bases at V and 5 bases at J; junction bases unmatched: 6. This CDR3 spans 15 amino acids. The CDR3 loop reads CSARDPTGVNNEQFF. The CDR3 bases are TGCAGTGCTAGAGATCCGACAGGGGTGAACAATGAGCAGTTCTTC.

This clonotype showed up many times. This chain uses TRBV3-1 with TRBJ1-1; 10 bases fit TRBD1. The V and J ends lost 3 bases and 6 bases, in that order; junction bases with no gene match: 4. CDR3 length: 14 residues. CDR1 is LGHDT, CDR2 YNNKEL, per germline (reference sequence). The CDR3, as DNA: TGTGCCAGCAGCCAGGCCGGACAGGGGGCTGAAGCTTTCTTT. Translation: CASSQAGQGAEAFF.

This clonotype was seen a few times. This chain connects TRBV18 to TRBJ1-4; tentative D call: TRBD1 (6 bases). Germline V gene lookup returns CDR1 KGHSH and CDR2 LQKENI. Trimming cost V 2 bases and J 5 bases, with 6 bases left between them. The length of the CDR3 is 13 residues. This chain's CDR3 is CASSPTGNEKLFF. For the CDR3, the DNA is TGTGCCAGCTCACCAACAGGGAATGAAAAACTGTTTTTT.

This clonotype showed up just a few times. CDR3 sequence: CASSATFWSGKADTQYF. The CDR3 DNA sequence: TGTGCCAGCAGCGCCACCTTTTGGAGCGGAAAAGCGGATACGCAGTATTTT. The chain recombines TRBV7-2 with TRBJ2-3, with D possibly TRBD2 on 5 matching bases. The CDR3 covers 17 residues. Trimming took 5 bases from V and 6 from J, leaving 24 bases between them. Germline loops: CDR1 SGHTA, CDR2 FQGNSA.

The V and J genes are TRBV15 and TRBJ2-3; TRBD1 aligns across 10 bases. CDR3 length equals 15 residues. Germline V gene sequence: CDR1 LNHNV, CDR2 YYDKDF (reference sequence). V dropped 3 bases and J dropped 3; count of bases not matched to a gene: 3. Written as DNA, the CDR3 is TGTGCCACCAGCAGTAGGACAGGGGGTACAGATACGCAGTATTTT. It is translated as CATSSRTGGTDTQYF.

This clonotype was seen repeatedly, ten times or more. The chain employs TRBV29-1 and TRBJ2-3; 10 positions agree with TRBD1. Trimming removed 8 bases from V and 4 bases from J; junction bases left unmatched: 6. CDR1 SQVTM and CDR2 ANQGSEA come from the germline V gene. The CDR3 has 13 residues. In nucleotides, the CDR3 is TGCAGCCCGATGGACAGGGGGTCAGATACGCAGTATTTT. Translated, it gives CSPMDRGSDTQYF.

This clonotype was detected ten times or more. Here the CDR3 reads CASSAGSFRETQYF. CDR3 nucleotides: TGTGCCAGCAGCGCTGGGAGTTTCAGAGAGACCCAGTACTTC. The J gene is TRBJ2-5, the V gene TRBV9; a possible D gene is TRBD2 (5 bases). The CDR3 is 14 amino acids. CDR1 and CDR2 from the germline V gene are SGDLS and YYNGEE. V was trimmed by 3 bases and J by 4 bases, leaving 13 bases between them.

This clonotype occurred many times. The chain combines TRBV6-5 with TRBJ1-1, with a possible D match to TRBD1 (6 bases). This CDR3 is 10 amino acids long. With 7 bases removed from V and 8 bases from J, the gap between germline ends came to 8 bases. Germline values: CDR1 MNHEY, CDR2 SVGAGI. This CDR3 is CASKGDEAFF. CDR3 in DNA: TGTGCCAGCAAGGGGGACGAAGCTTTCTTT.

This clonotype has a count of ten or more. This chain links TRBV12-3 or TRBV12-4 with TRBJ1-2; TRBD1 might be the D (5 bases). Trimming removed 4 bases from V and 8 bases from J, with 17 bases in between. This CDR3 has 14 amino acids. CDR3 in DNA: TGTGCCAGCAGTTCCCCCGCCAGGGTTTGGGGCTACACCTTC. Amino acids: CASSSPARVWGYTF.

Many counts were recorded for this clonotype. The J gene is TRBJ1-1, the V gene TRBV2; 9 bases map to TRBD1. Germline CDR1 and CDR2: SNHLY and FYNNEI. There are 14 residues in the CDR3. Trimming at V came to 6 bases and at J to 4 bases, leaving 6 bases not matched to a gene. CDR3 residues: CASRYRGLGTEAFF. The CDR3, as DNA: TGTGCCAGCAGATACAGGGGGCTAGGCACTGAAGCTTTCTTT.

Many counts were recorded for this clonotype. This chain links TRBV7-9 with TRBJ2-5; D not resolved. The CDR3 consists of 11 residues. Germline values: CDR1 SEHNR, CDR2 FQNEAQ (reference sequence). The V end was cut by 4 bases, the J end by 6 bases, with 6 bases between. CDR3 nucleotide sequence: TGTGCCAGCAGCTACGCCCAGACCCAGTACTTC. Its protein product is CASSYAQTQYF.

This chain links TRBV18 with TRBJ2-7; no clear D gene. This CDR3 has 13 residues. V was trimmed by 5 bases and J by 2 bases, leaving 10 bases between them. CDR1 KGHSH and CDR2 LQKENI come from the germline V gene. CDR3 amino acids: CASSWGDPYEQYF. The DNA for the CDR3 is TGTGCCAGCTCATGGGGTGATCCCTACGAGCAGTACTTC.